This TCR beta chain was retrieved from a study of T-cell memory formation after mild COVID-19. Points from the study as a whole: Later expanders leaned CD4+, whereas clones that contracted between day 15 and 85 were balanced CD4/CD8. Cross-reactive memory apparently joined, as some responding clones appeared in pre-infection memory. For second-wave clones that peaked at day 37, SARS-CoV-2 specificity went unverified.

This clonotype was counted a few times. As yet, its antigen is unknown. The CDR3 extends over 13 amino acids. Germline V CDR1 and CDR2: LGHDT, YNNKEL (reference sequence). V was cut by 2 bases and J by 5 bases, with 9 bases left in between. Employing constant-segment primers, 5'RACE generated TCR alpha and TCR beta cDNA libraries bearing sample barcodes and UMIs. From the 5' RACE reads, TCRdb called clonotypes with MiXCR, one entry per CDR3 protein. The sample has 250,000 to 300,000 distinct CDR3 sequences; about a sixth are singletons. This rearrangement joins TRBV3-1 to TRBJ1-2; D uncertain. Specimen: PBMCs or a T cell subset sorted from them (not recorded which). The sequence derives from a man aged 18 to 29 who had mild COVID-19 (a few samples of this study predate the infection). Cell type and time point are not known. CDR3 bases: TGTGCCAGCAGCCAATCGGAAGGTTATGGCTACACCTTC. Encoded protein: CASSQSEGYGYTF.